The clone carrying this TCR beta chain was seen many times. TCRdb recomputed calls from the 5' RACE reads with MiXCR, one row per CDR3 protein. This sample carries 65,000 to 95,000 distinct CDR3 sequences, approximately 5% of them seen once, and the ten largest clones take 6.5% to 8%. The data are from a study of early T cells in non-severe SARS-CoV-2 infection. The V gene's germline CDR1 is MNHEY and CDR2 SVGAGI. This CDR3 has 13 residues. Trimming pared 10 bases from V and 3 bases from J, leaving 15 bases between. This specimen consisted of whole blood, obtained at baseline. V usage is TRBV6-5 and J usage is TRBJ1-1; D gene uncertain. This TCR was sampled from an adult who was a healthcare worker with PCR-confirmed SARS-CoV-2 infection or an uninfected control (not recorded which). The CDR3 protein is CAIKKNLDTEAFF. The CDR3 DNA sequence: TGTGCCATTAAGAAGAATCTTGACACTGAAGCTTTCTTT.